These 18 T cell receptor beta chains were sequenced from one sample in a study of shared clonotypes between healthy human individuals. Data came from immunoSEQ multiplex PCR; TCRdb stores just in-frame clones and leaves some out. Here the sample spans roughly 2.4 million clones, approximately 94% being singletons. Sequencing was carried out using naive CD4+ T cells sorted from blood. The subset is: CD45RA+ positively selected. The origin of the receptors is a man younger than 30 in good health.

This clone turned up a few times. The rearrangement uses TRBV7-2 and TRBJ1-6, with unresolved D. Trimming took off 1 base at V and 7 bases at J, with 11 bases between the two ends. Germline V gives CDR1 SGHTA, CDR2 FQGNSA. The CDR3 loop spans 15 amino acids. The CDR3: CASSLGGPGNSPLHF. CDR3 nucleotides: TGTGCCAGCAGCTTAGGAGGGCCGGGGAATTCACCCCTCCACTTT.

The rearrangement joins TRBV7-2 to TRBJ2-4, with a possible D match to TRBD1 (5 bases). Germline CDR1 SGHTA, CDR2 FQGNSA. Trimming cost V 0 bases and J 6 bases, with 15 bases left between them. This CDR3 is 16 amino acids long. CDR3 loop: CASSLAGSGSLNIQYF. The CDR3 coding sequence is TGTGCCAGCAGCTTAGCGGGTTCAGGGTCGTTAAACATTCAGTACTTC.

The chain couples TRBV7-9 to TRBJ1-2; 9 positions agree with TRBD1. Germline assignment: CDR1 SEHNR and CDR2 FQNEAQ (reference sequence). V lost 2 bases and J lost 4; bases outside the gene matches: 5. This CDR3 comprises 15 residues. The CDR3 protein is CASSLRQGVAYGYTF. The CDR3 DNA reads TGTGCCAGCAGCTTAAGACAGGGGGTGGCCTATGGCTACACCTTC.

The chain couples TRBV5-4 to TRBJ2-1; the D is unclear. Per the germline V gene, CDR1 is SGHNT and CDR2 is YYREEE (reference sequence). This CDR3 comprises 13 residues. Trimming stripped 1 base from V and 4 bases from J, with 6 bases between. Here the CDR3 DNA reads TGTGCCAGCAGCTTGCAGGTATACAATGAGCAGTTCTTC. This encodes CASSLQVYNEQFF.

The chain carries TRBV6-6 and TRBJ2-3, with 7 nucleotides matching TRBD1. The CDR3 sequence is 12 residues long. Trimming removed 7 bases from V and 10 bases from J; junction bases left unmatched: 8. Looked up from germline, CDR1 is MNHNY and CDR2 is SVGAGI (reference sequence). CDR3 nucleotide sequence: TGTGCCAGCACTACAGGGGCTATTCCGCAGTATTTT. It translates to CASTTGAIPQYF.

The chain recombines TRBV7-9 with TRBJ2-3, with D perhaps TRBD2 (5 bases). The CDR3 sequence is 16 residues long. V gave up 6 bases and J gave up 1 base, with 17 bases separating them. Germline V gene sequence: CDR1 SEHNR, CDR2 FQNEAQ (reference sequence). The CDR3 DNA reads TGTGCCAGCAGTTGGGGTGAGGGCAAAGGCACAGATACGCAGTATTTT. It codes for CASSWGEGKGTDTQYF.

This clone showed up just once. This chain links TRBV30 with TRBJ1-2; 9 nucleotides align to TRBD1. Germline V CDR1 and CDR2: GTSNPN, SVGIG (reference sequence). The J segment lost 5 bases and the V segment lost 2 bases, leaving 12 bases of the junction unmatched. This CDR3 spans 16 amino acids. Here the CDR3 DNA reads TGTGCCTGGAGTCTCACCGGGACAGGGTATCGGTATGGCTACACCTTC. This sequence encodes CAWSLTGTGYRYGYTF.

The chain couples TRBV6-1 to TRBJ1-4; perhaps TRBD1 as D (5 bases). Germline CDR1 reads MNHNS; CDR2 reads SASEGT. The CDR3 runs 13 residues. V was shortened by 3 bases and J by 8 bases, with 10 bases between the two germline ends. CDR3 sequence (DNA): TGTGCCAGCAGTGATAAGCGGGGGGAAAAACTGTTTTTT. Translated, it gives CASSDKRGEKLFF.

In its sample, this clone was seen once. The chain couples TRBV29-1 to TRBJ2-3, with 11 bases matching TRBD2. The CDR3 spans 16 residues. Germline assignment: CDR1 SQVTM and CDR2 ANQGSEA. Trimming cost V 4 bases and J 4 bases; bases outside gene matches: 10. The CDR3 sequence is CSVGVASGGRADTQYF. DNA for the CDR3: TGCAGCGTTGGGGTGGCTAGCGGGGGGAGAGCAGATACGCAGTATTTT.

The chain is built from TRBV19 and TRBJ2-7; perhaps D is TRBD1 or TRBD2 (5 bases each). This CDR3 region has 13 residues. V lost 5 bases, J lost 4 bases, and 12 bases lay in between. The germline V gene has CDR1 LNHDA and CDR2 SQIVND (reference sequence). In nucleotides, the CDR3 is TGTGCCAGTAGTTGGGGGTGGGCGTACGAGCAGTACTTC. It is translated as CASSWGWAYEQYF.

This clone has only one observation. The chain carries TRBV28 and TRBJ1-6; the D gene is possibly TRBD1 (6 bases). The germline CDR1 and CDR2 sequences are MDHEN and SYDVKM. The ends were cut back, 3 bases at V and 5 bases at J, with 14 bases in the middle. The CDR3 extends over 16 amino acids. The CDR3: CASSFVTGQNNSPLHF. CDR3 coding DNA: TGTGCCAGCAGTTTCGTAACAGGGCAAAATAATTCACCCCTCCACTTT.

The V and J genes are TRBV5-1 and TRBJ1-1; the D is unclear. Trimming took 4 bases from V and 0 from J, leaving 13 bases between them. This CDR3 spans 15 amino acids. The germline CDR1 and CDR2 sequences are SGHRS and YFSETQ. CDR3 coding DNA: TGCGCCAGCAGCCTGGGTGGGGTCCTGAACACTGAAGCTTTCTTT. Encoded protein: CASSLGGVLNTEAFF. Combining the CDR3 with reference TRBV5-1 and TRBJ1-1 gives the whole variable domain KAGVTQTPRYLIKTRGQQVTLSCSPISGHRSVSWYQQTPGQGLQFLFEYFSETQRNKGNFPGRFSGRQFSNSRSEMNVSTLELGDSALYLCASSLGGVLNTEAFFGQGTRLTVV.

As DNA, the CDR3 is TGTGCCAGCAGCGGGTCCCTGGGACTCCCCGGGGATACGCAGTATTTT. It codes for CASSGSLGLPGDTQYF. The genes are TRBV9 and TRBJ2-3, with D possibly TRBD2 on 6 matching bases. This CDR3 region has 16 residues. With 3 bases removed from V and 6 bases from J, the gap between germline ends came to 20 bases. The V gene's germline CDR1 is SGDLS and CDR2 YYNGEE.

The chain carries TRBV19 and TRBJ1-1; D is unclear. The CDR3 extends over 16 amino acids. With 7 bases removed from V and 3 bases from J, the gap between germline ends came to 21 bases. Germline V lookup: CDR1 LNHDA, CDR2 SQIVND (reference sequence). This CDR3 is CASTPPAPKRDTEAFF. The CDR3 DNA reads as TGTGCCAGTACCCCACCGGCCCCCAAGCGGGACACTGAAGCTTTCTTT.

The chain employs TRBV28 and TRBJ1-4, with a possible D match to TRBD1 (6 bases). V lost 5 bases to trimming and J lost 6 bases, with 19 bases between them. The CDR3 contains 16 residues. The germline V gene has CDR1 MDHEN and CDR2 SYDVKM. CDR3 region: CASSATDSQGDEKLFF. CDR3 nucleotide sequence: TGTGCCAGCAGTGCCACGGACAGCCAGGGCGATGAAAAACTGTTTTTT.

The V gene is TRBV5-1, the J gene TRBJ2-3; D may be TRBD1 or TRBD2 (6 bases each). V lost 4 bases to trimming and J lost 0 bases, with 12 bases between them. The CDR3 has 15 amino acids. Germline CDR1 reads SGHRS; CDR2 reads YFSETQ. CDR3 in amino acids: CASSGGGGSTDTQYF. Written as DNA, the CDR3 is TGCGCCAGCAGCGGAGGAGGGGGGAGCACAGATACGCAGTATTTT.

This chain uses TRBV11-2 with TRBJ1-2; D is undetermined. V was shortened by 1 base and J by 5 bases, with 17 bases between the two germline ends. The CDR3 length is 16 residues. CDR1 and CDR2 (germline): SGHAT, FQNNGV. The CDR3 bases are TGTGCCAGCAGCTTAGTTGAGTCACCCAGCGTGTATGGCTACACCTTC. Translating it yields CASSLVESPSVYGYTF.

Only one count was recorded for this clone. V gene TRBV7-9 combines with J gene TRBJ2-5, with TRBD1 matching 8 bases. The CDR3 has 15 amino acids. CDR1 is SEHNR and CDR2 is FQNEAQ in the germline V gene (reference sequence). The junction had 2 bases not matched to a gene; V was cut back by 0 bases and J by 2 bases. CDR3 sequence (DNA): TGTGCCAGCAGCTTAGCTCAGGGGGCTCAAGAGACCCAGTACTTC. Encoded protein: CASSLAQGAQETQYF.